The 23 T cell receptor beta chains given below trace back to one sample, sequenced in a study of blood T cells in healthy people across ages. Then a second PCR, running roughly 7 to 12 cycles, was carried out with a sample-barcoded 5' primer and a J-beta primer mix. TCRdb independently ran MiXCR on the 5' RACE reads; one entry per CDR3 protein. The table shows about 1.8 million distinct CDR3 sequences, with about 50% occurring only once. Sequencing was done on a sample of blood. The source of these receptors is a woman aged 40 to 49 in good health.

This clonotype has only a few counts. The V and J genes are TRBV29-1 and TRBJ1-5; 7 nucleotides match TRBD1. Germline CDR1 is SQVTM and CDR2 is ANQGSEA. This CDR3 has 14 amino acids. The V segment lost 0 bases and the J segment 5 bases; nucleotides outside the gene matches: 4. CDR3 loop: CSVEDPRGHQPQHF. The CDR3 DNA follows: TGCAGCGTTGAAGATCCGAGGGGGCATCAGCCCCAGCATTTT.

V usage is TRBV4-1 and J usage is TRBJ2-1, with 9 bases fitting TRBD2. CDR3 length: 17 residues. Per germline, CDR1 MGHRA and CDR2 YSYEKL. V shed 2 bases and J 3 bases; nucleotides not matched to a gene: 8. The CDR3 bases are TGCGCCAGCAGCCAAAATTGGGGTAGCGGGGGCTACAATGAGCAGTTCTTC. It specifies CASSQNWGSGGYNEQFF.

This clonotype was detected only a few times. This rearrangement joins TRBV20-1 to TRBJ1-1; the D is unclear. V dropped 1 base and J dropped 5 bases, with 11 bases sitting between them. The CDR3 contains 13 residues. The germline V gene has CDR1 DFQATT and CDR2 SNEGSKA (reference sequence). CDR3 bases: TGCAGTGCTAGAGTTCCGCGGGGAACTGAAGCTTTCTTT. It yields the protein CSARVPRGTEAFF.

The table lists this clonotype with a few counts. This chain links TRBV20-1 with TRBJ1-2, with D hard to call. The CDR3 has 14 amino acids. Trimming cost V 1 base and J 4 bases, with 13 bases left between them. Germline assignment: CDR1 DFQATT and CDR2 SNEGSKA (reference sequence). The CDR3 bases are TGCAGTGCTAGAGGTCGTGATTCACCCTATGGCTACACCTTC. The encoded protein is CSARGRDSPYGYTF.

The rearrangement joins TRBV28 to TRBJ2-4; possibly TRBD1 for D (5 bases). The DNA end is more similar to TRBJ2-7, so the J call may be wrong. Germline assignment: CDR1 MDHEN and CDR2 SYDVKM. The CDR3 sequence is 15 residues long. The CDR3 loop reads CASKGPTVRTYEQYF. As DNA, the CDR3 is TGTGCCAGCAAAGGCCCGACAGTCCGGACCTACGAGCAGTACTTC.

The rearrangement joins TRBV11-2 to TRBJ2-1; either TRBD1 or TRBD2 may supply D (5 bases each). The CDR3 consists of 16 residues. V lost 5 bases, J lost 3 bases, and 17 bases lay in between. Looked up from germline, CDR1 is SGHAT and CDR2 is FQNNGV. CDR3 sequence reads: CASSRARDPIYNEQFF. DNA of the CDR3: TGTGCCAGCAGCCGTGCCAGGGACCCAATCTACAATGAGCAGTTCTTC.

J is TRBJ1-4 and V is TRBV6-2 or TRBV6-3; D is undetermined. This CDR3 has 16 amino acids. Germline CDR1 is MNHEY and CDR2 is SVGEGT. V was cut by 5 bases and J by 3 bases, with 16 bases left in between. The CDR3 DNA reads as TGTGCCAGCAGTACCCGGGGAACTCGGCCTAATGAAAAACTGTTTTTT. It translates to CASSTRGTRPNEKLFF.

In regard to this clonotype: Possible read error: a much larger clone is one base away. The chain employs TRBV6-2 or TRBV6-3 and TRBJ2-7, with 8 bases aligning to TRBD1. The CDR3 contains 15 residues. Germline V gives CDR1 MNHEY, CDR2 SVGEGT. The CDR3 here is CVSRTRWTGINEQYF. CDR3 in DNA: TGTGTCAGCAGAACGCGATGGACAGGGATCAACGAGCAGTACTTC.

The chain combines TRBV4-1 with TRBJ2-1; TRBD2 agrees at 9 bases. The CDR3 covers 18 residues. CDR1 MGHRA and CDR2 YSYEKL come from the germline V gene. With V trimmed by 0 bases and J by 5 bases, 11 bases remained unmatched. Here the CDR3 reads CASSQDFPAGGSHNEQFF. In DNA form, the CDR3 reads TGCGCCAGCAGCCAAGATTTTCCCGCGGGGGGGTCCCACAATGAGCAGTTCTTC.

This chain links TRBV20-1 with TRBJ2-7; TRBD1 agrees at 11 bases. Germline loops: CDR1 DFQATT, CDR2 SNEGSKA (reference sequence). The CDR3 loop spans 13 amino acids. V shed 3 bases, J shed 5 bases, and the junction held 3 bases outside the gene matches. CDR3 in DNA: TGCAGTGCTAGGAGGGACAGGGGGGACGAGCAGTACTTC. Its protein is CSARRDRGDEQYF.

The sample holds a few counts of this clonotype. The CDR3 protein is CSAPRGGSVSYEQYF. CDR3 DNA: TGCAGTGCCCCTCGGGGGGGGAGTGTCTCCTACGAGCAGTACTTC. The rearrangement links TRBV20-1 to TRBJ2-7; TRBD2 aligns across 8 bases. Germline V gene data show CDR1 as DFQATT and CDR2 as SNEGSKA (reference sequence). CDR3 length: 15 residues. The trim removed 6 bases at V and 0 bases at J, leaving 10 bases unmatched.

The rearrangement joins TRBV28 to TRBJ1-5; D unclear. The germline CDR1 and CDR2 sequences are MDHEN and SYDVKM. This CDR3 has 14 amino acids. V was shortened by 2 bases and J by 1 base, with 6 bases between the two germline ends. This CDR3 is CASSLLYSNQPQHF. The CDR3 DNA sequence: TGTGCCAGCAGTTTACTCTACAGCAATCAGCCCCAGCATTTT.

The chain has TRBV12-3 or TRBV12-4 and TRBJ2-4; 9 positions agree with TRBD1. J gave up 13 bases and V 8 bases, and 15 bases lay outside the gene matches. The CDR3 length is 14 residues. CDR3 amino acids: CASCSGTGRKEQYF. The CDR3 DNA reads TGTGCCAGCTGTTCGGGGACAGGGAGGAAGGAGCAGTACTTC.

This chain links TRBV6-5 with TRBJ2-7; 9 bases line up with TRBD1. There are 16 residues in the CDR3. Germline loops: CDR1 MNHEY, CDR2 SVGAGI. The junction had 7 bases not matched to a gene; V was cut back by 2 bases and J by 2 bases. CDR3 in DNA: TGTGCCAGCAGTTACAATATGAGGGACAGGGCCTACGAGCAGTACTTC. Amino acid sequence: CASSYNMRDRAYEQYF.

The J gene is TRBJ2-7, the V gene TRBV2; TRBD1 aligns across 11 bases. Trimming cost V 8 bases and J 2 bases; bases outside gene matches: 5. Looked up from germline, CDR1 is SNHLY and CDR2 is FYNNEI. This CDR3 region has 14 residues. The CDR3, as DNA: TGTGCCAGCGGACAGGGGGCCCCAACCTACGAGCAGTACTTC. Translation: CASGQGAPTYEQYF.

The chain is built from TRBV7-2 and TRBJ2-1; 7 positions agree with TRBD2. The DNA end is a closer match to TRBJ2-7, so the J assignment may be wrong. Germline CDR1 reads SGHTA; CDR2 reads FQGNSA. The CDR3 spans 14 residues. CDR3: CASRLAPPYNEQYF. CDR3 in DNA: TGTGCCAGCCGACTAGCACCTCCCTACAATGAGCAGTACTTC.

The J gene is TRBJ2-3, the V gene TRBV24-1; D gene unclear. Trimming pared 8 bases from V and 4 bases from J, leaving 6 bases between. The germline V gene has CDR1 KGHDR and CDR2 SFDVKD. The CDR3 covers 11 residues. The CDR3 sequence is CATKLADTQYF. The CDR3 bases are TGTGCCACCAAGTTAGCAGATACGCAGTATTTT.

This clonotype has just one count. This chain connects TRBV6-6 to TRBJ2-1, with 9 bases fitting TRBD1. This CDR3 has 17 amino acids. The germline gives CDR1 MNHNY, CDR2 SVGAGI (reference sequence). Losses at the gene ends were 4 bases for V and 9 bases for J; bases not matched to a gene: 16. The CDR3 coding sequence is TGTGCCAGCAGTTCAGCCCGGGACAGGGCTCTTCAGAGTGAGCAGTTCTTC. Translated, it gives CASSSARDRALQSEQFF.

The rearrangement joins TRBV9 to TRBJ2-1; 7 nucleotides line up with TRBD1. V lost 0 bases, J lost 15 bases, and 6 bases stayed unmatched. Per the germline V gene, CDR1 is SGDLS and CDR2 is YYNGEE. The length of the CDR3 is 12 residues. CDR3 region: CASSVDGQGVFF. The CDR3, as DNA: TGTGCCAGCAGCGTAGACGGGCAGGGGGTGTTCTTC.

The chain employs TRBV7-2 and TRBJ2-5; 9 nucleotides line up with TRBD2. The CDR3 runs 17 residues. The germline V gene encodes CDR1 SGHTA and CDR2 FQGNSA. The V gene end was trimmed by 5 bases and the J gene end by 11 bases; junction bases not matched to a gene: 21. The CDR3 nucleotides read TGTGCCAGCAGCGCCCACCGTGGCGGGGGGGCGCAAGATACGCAGTACTTC. It translates to CASSAHRGGGAQDTQYF. The complete variable domain, with remaining parts taken from reference TRBV7-2 and TRBJ2-5, reads GAGVSQSPSNKVTEKGKDVELRCDPISGHTALYWYRQSLGQGLEFLIYFQGNSAPDKSGLPSDRFSAERTGGSVSTLTIQRTQQEDSAVYLCASSAHRGGGAQDTQYFGPGTRLLVL.

This clonotype was picked up many times. This chain uses TRBV20-1 with TRBJ1-5, with a weak D call TRBD1 (5 bases). The germline V gene has CDR1 DFQATT and CDR2 SNEGSKA (reference sequence). The germline V and J ends were trimmed by 6 bases and 3 bases, with 12 bases remaining between them. The CDR3 runs 13 residues. CDR3: CSAGGELNQPQHF. CDR3 nucleotide sequence: TGCAGTGCGGGGGGGGAACTCAATCAGCCCCAGCATTTT.

A remark on this clonotype: The DNA is omitted, as the CDR3 cannot be located on it reliably, and the CDR3 follows TCRdb's listing. The chain couples TRBV7-5 to TRBJ2-7; the table assigns TRBD1, which was not confirmed against the DNA. TRBV7-5 is a pseudogene. The CDR3 adds up to 18 amino acids, both ends counted. The CDR3 sequence: CISVPEAAGTKAYCEQYF.

The V and J genes are TRBV2 and TRBJ2-1; D may be TRBD1 (6 bases). Germline-derived CDR1 and CDR2 are SNHLY and FYNNEI. Between the trimmed V and J ends, which lost 6 bases and 9 bases, there was a span of 18 bases. The CDR3 contains 14 residues. CDR3 region: CASRVGRGSTEQFF. In DNA form, the CDR3 reads TGTGCCAGCAGGGTTGGCAGGGGCAGTACTGAGCAGTTCTTC.